Sequencing of this T cell receptor (beta chain) was carried out in a study of blood T cells in healthy people across ages. In the case of this clonotype: The antigen remains unidentified.

Next came a second PCR, run for roughly 6 to 11 cycles, which used a sample-barcoded 5' primer along with a J-beta primer mix. Via MiXCR, TCRdb re-called the 5' RACE reads, giving one row per CDR3 protein. There are roughly 1,100,000 distinct CDR3 sequences in the sample; under 30% occur only once, and approximately 0.75% lies in the top ten. The study, taken as a whole, reports: As age increased, TCR beta diversity per million T cells fell in a roughly linear fashion.

These data were also reused for a study on T cells of mothers and their children. From that paper: Donation came from a few healthy Caucasian mothers together with their six children. Researchers report slightly higher, though non-significant, overlap in related mother-child pairs than in unrelated pairs.

Specimen: blood. This receptor was obtained from a girl aged 2 to 9 in good health.

CDR3 residues: CASSPTLGGLAGNEQFF. CDR3 nucleotide sequence: TGTGCCAGCAGTCCAACGCTTGGGGGGCTAGCGGGGAATGAGCAGTTCTTC. The chain joins TRBV12-3 or TRBV12-4 to TRBJ2-1; TRBD2 matches 9 bases. Trimming took 5 bases from V and 7 from J; bases not matched to a gene: 15. The CDR3 is made up of 17 amino acids.